These 28 T cell receptor beta chains originate from one sample sequenced in a study of shared clonotypes between healthy human individuals. This table comes from immunoSEQ multiplex PCR, and its TCRdb copy is limited to in-frame clones, with some not included. The table includes 2 million to 3 million clones, 93% detected once. The specimen sequenced was naive CD4+ T cells from PBMCs. The subset is: CD45RA+ positively selected. All receptors come from a man aged 18 to 29 in good health. Some clones in this sample may be carry-over from other donors' samples.

The chain is built from TRBV5-1 and TRBJ2-3; unclear D gene. Between the trimmed V and J ends, which lost 0 bases and 8 bases, there was a span of 10 bases. CDR1 SGHRS and CDR2 YFSETQ come from the germline V gene. The CDR3 has 13 residues. The CDR3 spells CASSLGRGSTQYF. As DNA, the CDR3 is TGCGCCAGCAGCTTGGGTAGAGGTAGTACGCAGTATTTT.

The chain uses TRBV29-1 and TRBJ2-3; 11 bases are a match to TRBD1. CDR1 SQVTM and CDR2 ANQGSEA come from the germline V gene. The CDR3 is 15 residues long. V lost 6 bases, J lost 6 bases, and 11 bases stayed unmatched. Written as DNA, the CDR3 is TGCAGCGTCCCCTCTGAGGGACAGGGGGTTGATACGCAGTATTTT. It is translated as CSVPSEGQGVDTQYF.

This sequence joins TRBV6-5 and TRBJ2-2, with TRBD2 matching over 8 bases. Germline CDR1 is MNHEY and CDR2 is SVGAGI. This CDR3 comprises 14 residues. With 7 bases clipped from V and 7 bases from J, the junction kept 8 bases outside the gene matches. CDR3 sequence: CASTRAGVSGELFF. As DNA, the CDR3 is TGTGCCAGCACTAGAGCGGGAGTTAGCGGGGAGCTGTTTTTT.

V gene TRBV15 combines with J gene TRBJ2-7; TRBD1 matches at 9 bases. CDR1 is LNHNV, CDR2 YYDKDF, per germline (reference sequence). The V segment lost 6 bases and the J segment 1 base; nucleotides outside the gene matches: 10. This CDR3 has 16 residues. The CDR3 DNA reads as TGTGCCACCAGTCTTGGGACAGGGAAATCTTCCTACGAGCAGTACTTC. Translated, it gives CATSLGTGKSSYEQYF. Full variable domain (rest looked up from reference TRBV15 and TRBJ2-7): DAMVIQNPRYQVTQFGKPVTLSCSQTLNHNVMYWYQQKSSQAPKLLFHYYDKDFNNEADTPDNFQSRRPNTSFCFLDIRSPGLGDTAMYLCATSLGTGKSSYEQYFGPGTRLTVT.

The chain recombines TRBV7-8 with TRBJ2-1; D unresolved. The germline gives CDR1 SGHVS, CDR2 FQNEAQ. The CDR3 spans 16 residues. Trimming took off 3 bases at V and 6 bases at J, with 18 bases between the two ends. The CDR3 DNA is TGTGCCAGCAGCTTCAACCGGGCCCCGGTCCCCAATGAGCAGTTCTTC. The encoded protein is CASSFNRAPVPNEQFF.

As regards this clone: Other nucleotide sequences in the sample specify the same CDR3. This sequence joins TRBV9 and TRBJ2-1; 8 nucleotides line up with TRBD2. The CDR3 is 16 amino acids. J was trimmed by 0 bases and V by 0 bases; bases with no gene match: 2. The germline V gene has CDR1 SGDLS and CDR2 YYNGEE. The CDR3 reads CASSVGSGGSYNEQFF. CDR3 nucleotide sequence: TGTGCCAGCAGCGTAGGAAGCGGGGGCTCCTACAATGAGCAGTTCTTC.

The V call is TRBV10-3, the J call TRBJ2-5; perhaps TRBD1 as D (7 bases). Germline V gene data show CDR1 as ENHRY and CDR2 as SYGVKD. The CDR3 has 16 amino acids. Trimming pared 6 bases from V and 1 base from J, leaving 18 bases between. CDR3 region: CAIRGGGRDSQETQYF. CDR3 DNA: TGTGCCATCAGGGGGGGAGGCAGGGACAGCCAAGAGACCCAGTACTTC.

The chain combines TRBV28 with TRBJ1-2, with 7 bases matching TRBD1. Germline-derived CDR1 and CDR2 are MDHEN and SYDVKM. The CDR3 spans 16 residues. The ends lost 5 bases at V and 0 bases at J; junction bases unmatched: 9. In DNA form, the CDR3 reads TGTGCCAGCAGTGGATTAGGACAGGTATCTAACTATGGCTACACCTTC. Translated, it gives CASSGLGQVSNYGYTF.

The chain uses TRBV28 and TRBJ1-2; 7 bases are shared with TRBD1. V trimming: 6 bases; J trimming: 7 bases; junction bases outside the gene matches: 11. The germline CDR1 and CDR2 sequences are MDHEN and SYDVKM. CDR3 length: 14 residues. CDR3 nucleotide sequence: TGTGCCAGCAGCGAGCAGGGGGACCTTGGTGGCTACACCTTC. This translates into CASSEQGDLGGYTF.

J is TRBJ1-2 and V is TRBV5-1; D uncertain. The CDR3 runs to 15 residues. CDR1 and CDR2 from the germline V gene are SGHRS and YFSETQ. The ends were cut back, 4 bases at V and 4 bases at J, with 17 bases in the middle. The CDR3 nucleotides read TGCGCCAGCAGCCCCGAGGTGACACCGACCTATGGCTACACCTTC. Its translation: CASSPEVTPTYGYTF.

V is TRBV28 and J is TRBJ2-3; D uncertain. V lost 5 bases and J 2 bases, leaving 11 bases between the germline ends. The CDR3 runs 14 residues. Germline lookup yields CDR1 MDHEN and CDR2 SYDVKM. CDR3 in amino acids: CASSVGMFTDTQYF. The CDR3 DNA is TGTGCCAGCAGTGTCGGAATGTTCACAGATACGCAGTATTTT.

V is TRBV2 and J is TRBJ2-3, with 8 bases lining up with TRBD2. Germline loops: CDR1 SNHLY, CDR2 FYNNEI. CDR3 length: 14 amino acids. V was pared by 7 bases and J by 2 bases, with 5 bases of the junction left unmatched. In nucleotides, the CDR3 is TGTGCCAGCAAACTAGCGGCCAACACAGATACGCAGTATTTT. Residues: CASKLAANTDTQYF.

This clone was seen a single time. The chain links TRBV6-1 to TRBJ2-3, with a tentative D call TRBD1 (5 bases). V was trimmed by 7 bases and J by 10 bases, leaving 9 bases between them. Germline CDR1 reads MNHNS; CDR2 reads SASEGT. This CDR3 contains 10 residues. The CDR3 region is CASMLGAQYF. In DNA form, the CDR3 reads TGTGCCAGCATGTTAGGGGCGCAGTATTTT.

A remark on this clone: Different DNA sequences within this sample yield the same CDR3. The chain uses TRBV2 and TRBJ1-5; 9 bases line up with TRBD1. The V gene end was trimmed by 2 bases and the J gene end by 5 bases; junction bases not matched to a gene: 1. Germline CDR1 is SNHLY and CDR2 is FYNNEI. The CDR3 consists of 14 residues. CDR3 protein: CASSERQGDQPQHF. DNA for the CDR3: TGTGCCAGCAGTGAAAGACAGGGGGATCAGCCCCAGCATTTT.

The V gene is TRBV28, the J gene TRBJ2-7, with TRBD1 identical over 8 bases. CDR3 length: 16 residues. The V gene's germline CDR1 is MDHEN and CDR2 SYDVKM. The V and J ends lost 6 bases and 7 bases, in that order; junction bases with no gene match: 17. CDR3 residues: CASRSDGQGVFREQYF. In nucleotides, the CDR3 is TGTGCCAGCAGATCCGACGGACAGGGAGTTTTTAGGGAGCAGTACTTC.

This clone has just one count. The rearrangement uses TRBV20-1 and TRBJ2-1; TRBD2 aligns across 7 bases. Unmatched junction bases numbered 7, after V lost 8 bases and J lost 12 bases. From germline, CDR1 is DFQATT and CDR2 SNEGSKA (reference sequence). The CDR3 extends over 10 amino acids. The CDR3 reads CSQERDGQFF. CDR3 in DNA: TGCAGTCAAGAGCGGGATGGGCAGTTCTTC.

This chain uses TRBV28 with TRBJ2-3, with TRBD2 matching over 9 bases. The germline V gene has CDR1 MDHEN and CDR2 SYDVKM. V lost 2 bases and J lost 1; bases outside the gene matches: 4. The CDR3 has 16 residues. CDR3 sequence: CASSLGVAGGTDTQYF. CDR3 DNA: TGTGCCAGCAGTTTAGGGGTAGCGGGAGGCACAGATACGCAGTATTTT.

This chain connects TRBV6-6 to TRBJ1-1; 10 nucleotides agree with TRBD1. The length of the CDR3 is 14 residues. J lost 11 bases, V lost 2 bases, and 8 bases had no gene match. Germline CDR1 is MNHNY and CDR2 is SVGAGI (reference sequence). CDR3 bases: TGTGCCAGCAGTTACCCTGGACAGGGGGTTGAGGCTTTCTTT. It is translated as CASSYPGQGVEAFF.

This sequence joins TRBV28 and TRBJ2-1, with 7 bases matching TRBD1. V lost 6 bases and J lost 15; bases outside the gene matches: 11. Germline V CDR1 and CDR2: MDHEN, SYDVKM. CDR3 length equals 12 residues. Here the CDR3 reads CASSRTGTERFF. The CDR3, as DNA: TGTGCCAGCAGCCGTACCGGGACAGAGAGGTTCTTC.

This rearrangement joins TRBV6-5 to TRBJ2-5; 7 bases line up with TRBD2. There are 14 residues in the CDR3. The V gene's germline CDR1 is MNHEY and CDR2 SVGAGI. With V trimmed by 2 bases and J by 7 bases, 7 bases remained unmatched. Written as DNA, the CDR3 is TGTGCCAGCAGTTACGGTTCGGGGGGTGGGACCCAGTACTTC. Its translation: CASSYGSGGGTQYF.

V usage is TRBV12-5 and J usage is TRBJ2-1; D gene ambiguous. CDR1 is LGHNT and CDR2 is FRNRAP in the germline V gene. CDR3 length equals 14 residues. V shed 1 base and J shed 8 bases, with 12 bases lying between them. CDR3 nucleotide sequence: TGTGCTAGTGGTTTGGCCGCTCGCTCCGATGAGCAGTTCTTC. The encoded protein is CASGLAARSDEQFF.

The V gene is TRBV29-1, the J gene TRBJ2-3; D is unclear. V was cut by 4 bases and J by 1 base, with 12 bases left in between. Germline V gives CDR1 SQVTM, CDR2 ANQGSEA. The CDR3 contains 14 residues. DNA for the CDR3: TGCAGCGTTGCTCGGCGGATCGGCACAGATACGCAGTATTTT. Its translation: CSVARRIGTDTQYF.

The chain recombines TRBV6-5 with TRBJ1-5; D might be TRBD1 (5 bases). V was cut by 4 bases and J by 3 bases, with 16 bases left in between. CDR1 is MNHEY and CDR2 is SVGAGI in the germline V gene. The CDR3 contains 16 residues. This chain's CDR3 is CASSFKPRDHNQPQHF. The CDR3 DNA reads as TGTGCCAGCAGTTTTAAGCCCCGGGACCACAATCAGCCCCAGCATTTT.

The chain joins TRBV14 to TRBJ1-2; maybe TRBD1 (5 bases). The CDR3 has 15 residues. Germline-derived CDR1 and CDR2 are SGHDN and FVKESK. The V and J ends lost 4 bases and 4 bases respectively, with 16 bases between them. The CDR3 nucleotides are TGTGCCAGCAGCCTTTCACAGGAACCGGTCTATGGCTACACCTTC. This encodes CASSLSQEPVYGYTF.

The rearrangement links TRBV19 to TRBJ2-5; D remains ambiguous. Germline CDR1 and CDR2: LNHDA and SQIVND (reference sequence). The CDR3 consists of 14 residues. V lost 6 bases, J lost 5 bases, and 16 bases lay in between. CDR3 sequence (DNA): TGTGCCAGTAGCGAAGGCCCGGCGGCGGAGACCCAGTACTTC. Protein sequence: CASSEGPAAETQYF.

The CDR3 DNA follows: TGTGCCAGCAGTGGAGGGGAGCTGCAGGGGGATGAGCAGTTCTTC. Translated, it gives CASSGGELQGDEQFF. The J gene is TRBJ2-1, the V gene TRBV25-1, with 7 bases that match TRBD1. The germline gives CDR1 MGHDK, CDR2 SYGVNS. The junction had 11 bases not matched to a gene; V was cut back by 4 bases and J by 8 bases. CDR3 length equals 15 residues.

The chain couples TRBV30 to TRBJ2-3; D is undetermined. Germline V gene lookup returns CDR1 GTSNPN and CDR2 SVGIG (reference sequence). The CDR3 sequence is 12 residues long. Trimming took off 0 bases at V and 6 bases at J, with 7 bases between the two ends. CDR3 DNA: TGTGCCTGGAGTGTACCCCAGGATACGCAGTATTTT. The encoded protein is CAWSVPQDTQYF.

The rearrangement joins TRBV27 to TRBJ2-2; D possibly corresponds to TRBD1 (6 bases). This CDR3 contains 16 residues. Germline assignment: CDR1 MNHEY and CDR2 SMNVEV (reference sequence). Trimming took 3 bases from V and 2 from J, leaving 13 bases between them. DNA for the CDR3: TGTGCCAGCAGTTTTCAAAGGGGGTCTAACACCGGGGAGCTGTTTTTT. Its protein product is CASSFQRGSNTGELFF.